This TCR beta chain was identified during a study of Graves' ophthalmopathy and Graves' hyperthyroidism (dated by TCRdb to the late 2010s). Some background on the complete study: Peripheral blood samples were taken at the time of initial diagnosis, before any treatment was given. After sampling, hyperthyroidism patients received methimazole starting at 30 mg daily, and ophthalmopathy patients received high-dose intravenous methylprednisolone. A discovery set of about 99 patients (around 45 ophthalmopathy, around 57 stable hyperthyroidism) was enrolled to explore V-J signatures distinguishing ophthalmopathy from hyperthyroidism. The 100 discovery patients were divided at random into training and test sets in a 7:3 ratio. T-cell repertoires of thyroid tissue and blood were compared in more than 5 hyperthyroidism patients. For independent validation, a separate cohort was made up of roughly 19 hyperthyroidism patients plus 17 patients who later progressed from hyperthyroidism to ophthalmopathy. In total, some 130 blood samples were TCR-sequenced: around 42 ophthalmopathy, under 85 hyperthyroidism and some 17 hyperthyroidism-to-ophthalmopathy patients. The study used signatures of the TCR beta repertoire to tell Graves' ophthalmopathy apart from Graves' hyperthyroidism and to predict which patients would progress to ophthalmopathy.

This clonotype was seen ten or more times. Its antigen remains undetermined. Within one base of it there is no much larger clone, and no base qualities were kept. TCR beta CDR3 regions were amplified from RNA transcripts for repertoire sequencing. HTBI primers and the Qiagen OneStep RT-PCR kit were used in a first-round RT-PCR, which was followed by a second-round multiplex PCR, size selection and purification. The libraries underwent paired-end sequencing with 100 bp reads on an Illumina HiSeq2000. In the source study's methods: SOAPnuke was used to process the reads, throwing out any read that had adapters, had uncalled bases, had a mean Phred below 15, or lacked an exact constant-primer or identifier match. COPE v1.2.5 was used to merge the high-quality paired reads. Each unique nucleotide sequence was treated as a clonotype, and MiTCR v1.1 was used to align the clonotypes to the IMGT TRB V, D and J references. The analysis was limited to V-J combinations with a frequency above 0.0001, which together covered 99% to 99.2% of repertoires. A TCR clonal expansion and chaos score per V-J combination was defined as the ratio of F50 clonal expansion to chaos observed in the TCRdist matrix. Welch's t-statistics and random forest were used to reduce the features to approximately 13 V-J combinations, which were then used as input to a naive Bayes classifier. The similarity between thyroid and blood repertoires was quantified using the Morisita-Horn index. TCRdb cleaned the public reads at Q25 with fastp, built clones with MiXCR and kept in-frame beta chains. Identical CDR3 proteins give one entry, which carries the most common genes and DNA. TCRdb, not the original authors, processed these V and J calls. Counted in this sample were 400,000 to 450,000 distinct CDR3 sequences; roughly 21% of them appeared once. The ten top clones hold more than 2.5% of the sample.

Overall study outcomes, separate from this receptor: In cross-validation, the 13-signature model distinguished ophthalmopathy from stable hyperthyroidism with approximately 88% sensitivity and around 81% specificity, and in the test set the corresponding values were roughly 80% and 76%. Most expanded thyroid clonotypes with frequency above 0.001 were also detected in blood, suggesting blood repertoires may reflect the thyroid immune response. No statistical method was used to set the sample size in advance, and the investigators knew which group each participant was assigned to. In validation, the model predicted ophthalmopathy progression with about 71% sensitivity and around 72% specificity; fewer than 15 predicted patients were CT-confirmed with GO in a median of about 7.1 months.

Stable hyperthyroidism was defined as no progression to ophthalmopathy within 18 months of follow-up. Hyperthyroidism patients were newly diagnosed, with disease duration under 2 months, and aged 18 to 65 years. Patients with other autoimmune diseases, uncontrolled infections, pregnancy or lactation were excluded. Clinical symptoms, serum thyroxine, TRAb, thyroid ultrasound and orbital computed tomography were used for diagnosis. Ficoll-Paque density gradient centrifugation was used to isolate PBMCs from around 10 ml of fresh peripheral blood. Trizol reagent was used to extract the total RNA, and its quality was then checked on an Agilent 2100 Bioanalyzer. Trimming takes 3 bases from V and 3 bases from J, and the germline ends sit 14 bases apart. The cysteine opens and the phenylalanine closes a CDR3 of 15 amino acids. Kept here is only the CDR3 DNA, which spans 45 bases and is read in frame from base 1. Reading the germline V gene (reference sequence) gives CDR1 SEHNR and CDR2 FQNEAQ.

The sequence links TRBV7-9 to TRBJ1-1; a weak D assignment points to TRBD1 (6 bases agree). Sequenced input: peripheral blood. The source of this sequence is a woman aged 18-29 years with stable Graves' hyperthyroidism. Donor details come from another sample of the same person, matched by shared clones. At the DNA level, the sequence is TGTGCCAGCAGCTTTGTGGGGGCCGTGGACACTGAAGCTTTCTTT. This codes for CASSFVGAVDTEAFF.